These 21 T cell receptor beta chains came from one sample sequenced in a study of CD8 T cells in ankylosing spondylitis. Each CDR3 protein is one row after TCRdb ran MiXCR on the 5' RACE reads. The sample comprises 350,000 or so distinct CDR3 sequences, around a tenth of which are singletons, and 9.1% rests with the top ten. Sequencing was done on a sample of blood, either unsorted or a sorted T cell fraction (not recorded which). The receptors were sampled from a female donor with ankylosing spondylitis or in good health (not recorded which).

The chain employs TRBV20-1 and TRBJ1-5; D gene unclear. This CDR3 comprises 13 residues. From germline, CDR1 is DFQATT and CDR2 SNEGSKA (reference sequence). V lost 3 bases, J lost 5 bases, and 11 bases lay in between. The CDR3 bases are TGCAGTGCTAGTGTAGGGAGGGATCAGCCCCAGCATTTT. Amino acids: CSASVGRDQPQHF.

This clonotype has only a few counts. The gene calls are TRBV19 and TRBJ1-1; no reliable D call. Germline CDR1 is LNHDA and CDR2 is SQIVND (reference sequence). There are 14 residues in the CDR3. V was shortened by 3 bases and J by 1 base, with 9 bases between the two germline ends. The CDR3 region is CASSMKGQNTEAFF. The CDR3 DNA is TGTGCCAGTAGTATGAAGGGCCAGAACACTGAAGCTTTCTTT.

In this sample, this clonotype turned up many times. The rearrangement joins TRBV7-2 to TRBJ2-5; D is unresolved. The ends were cut back, 3 bases at V and 0 bases at J, with 14 bases in the middle. The CDR3 is 16 residues long. Germline V lookup: CDR1 SGHTA, CDR2 FQGNSA. CDR3 nucleotide sequence: TGTGCCAGCAGCTTCTCGGGCCTACTGTACCAAGAGACCCAGTACTTC. Encoded protein: CASSFSGLLYQETQYF. The full variable domain, rest sourced from reference TRBV7-2 and TRBJ2-5, is GAGVSQSPSNKVTEKGKDVELRCDPISGHTALYWYRQSLGQGLEFLIYFQGNSAPDKSGLPSDRFSAERTGGSVSTLTIQRTQQEDSAVYLCASSFSGLLYQETQYFGPGTRLLVL.

A few counts support this clonotype. The V and J genes are TRBV14 and TRBJ1-4; D unresolved. Trimming cost V 1 base and J 0 bases, with 6 bases left between them. The CDR3 has 15 residues. Germline CDR1 reads SGHDN; CDR2 reads FVKESK. The CDR3 DNA reads TGTGCCAGCAGCCAAGGGCCTTCAACTAATGAAAAACTGTTTTTT. This gives the protein CASSQGPSTNEKLFF.

This clonotype appeared many times. This rearrangement joins TRBV29-1 to TRBJ2-1; D not resolved. Germline CDR1 SQVTM, CDR2 ANQGSEA. The V end was cut by 7 bases, the J end by 3 bases, with 13 bases between. There are 13 residues in the CDR3. CDR3 DNA: TGCAGCGCAATCAGCTACCTCTACAATGAGCAGTTCTTC. Encoded protein: CSAISYLYNEQFF.

This clonotype was seen a handful of times. This chain links TRBV7-2 with TRBJ1-5, with 7 positions matching TRBD1. V was pared by 5 bases and J by 3 bases, with 13 bases of the junction left unmatched. Germline-derived CDR1 and CDR2 are SGHTA and FQGNSA. This CDR3 spans 17 amino acids. CDR3 loop: CASSLAGRGTLNQPQHF. DNA of the CDR3: TGTGCCAGCAGCCTGGCGGGCAGGGGGACCCTCAATCAGCCCCAGCATTTT.

The chain recombines TRBV27 with TRBJ2-7; D ambiguous. The germline V gene encodes CDR1 MNHEY and CDR2 SMNVEV (reference sequence). V was cut by 7 bases and J by 3 bases, with 13 bases left in between. The CDR3 loop spans 13 amino acids. The CDR3 loop reads CASMDLGVYEQYF. The CDR3 DNA reads as TGTGCCAGCATGGACCTTGGAGTCTACGAGCAGTACTTC.

This clonotype was recorded at least ten times. The J gene is TRBJ2-2, the V gene TRBV5-8, with D uncertain. The CDR3 has 12 residues. Trimming left V 2 bases short and J 6 bases short, with 5 bases between. CDR1 SGHTS and CDR2 YDEGEE come from the germline V gene. This CDR3 reads CASSFDAGELFF. In DNA form, the CDR3 reads TGTGCCAGCAGCTTTGACGCCGGGGAGCTGTTTTTT.

This clonotype has a count of ten or more. The rearrangement links TRBV7-2 to TRBJ2-2; D remains ambiguous. The CDR3 is 14 amino acids. V was clipped by 5 bases and J by 3 bases, with 10 bases between them. Germline CDR1 and CDR2: SGHTA and FQGNSA. CDR3 bases: TGTGCCAGCAGCCCGAGCCGTCACACCGGGGAGCTGTTTTTT. Translated: CASSPSRHTGELFF.

This clonotype was detected a few times. The chain employs TRBV7-2 and TRBJ2-3; D remains unclear. The CDR3 is 11 amino acids. The germline V and J ends were trimmed by 6 bases and 5 bases, with 6 bases remaining between them. The germline V gene has CDR1 SGHTA and CDR2 FQGNSA. The CDR3 here is CASSKLDTQYF. The CDR3 DNA is TGTGCCAGCAGTAAGCTAGATACGCAGTATTTT.

At least ten counts were recorded for this clonotype. The CDR3 spells CASSYSLRDASKRSNQPQHF. CDR3 nucleotides: TGTGCCAGCAGTTACTCCCTCCGGGACGCATCTAAGAGGAGCAATCAGCCCCAGCATTTT. V and J are TRBV6-2 or TRBV6-3 and TRBJ1-5; a possible D gene is TRBD1 (5 bases). The CDR3 length is 20 residues. V lost 0 bases and J 1 base, leaving 22 bases between the germline ends. Germline-derived CDR1 and CDR2 are MNHEY and SVGEGT.

Turning to this clonotype: The germline gene is not matched at one end of the junction; a read error may be the cause. This CDR3 reads CASNVWVTGTYEQSF. Here the CDR3 DNA reads TGTGCCAGCAACGTTTGGGTCACAGGGACTTACGAGCAGTCCTTC. The V gene is TRBV5-5, the J gene TRBJ2-7; D assignment may be TRBD1 or TRBD2 (6 bases each). The germline CDR1 and CDR2 sequences are SGHKS and YYEKEE (reference sequence). The CDR3 covers 15 residues.

This chain joins TRBV29-1 and TRBJ1-4; D not certain. The CDR3 is 13 residues long. The germline V and J ends were trimmed by 4 bases and 5 bases, with 11 bases remaining between them. The germline CDR1 and CDR2 sequences are SQVTM and ANQGSEA. CDR3 nucleotides: TGCAGCGTTGCTCGAACATTAAATGAAAAACTGTTTTTT. The encoded protein is CSVARTLNEKLFF.

Turning to this clonotype: At one of its ends the junction is not consistent with the germline gene, which may arise from a read error. The rearrangement uses TRBV4-2 and TRBJ2-4; D not certain. The germline V gene has CDR1 LGHNA and CDR2 YNFKEQ. This CDR3 is 14 amino acids long. The CDR3 DNA is TGTGCCAGCAGCCAAGATGTCAGGATCGGTCAGGTGGACTTC. It yields the protein CASSQDVRIGQVDF.

The CDR3: CASSLPPSLSQYF. In DNA form, the CDR3 reads TGTGCCAGCAGTTTACCCCCAAGTCTGTCCCAGTACTTC. This chain links TRBV12-3 or TRBV12-4 with TRBJ2-5, with unresolved D. With 2 bases removed from V and 9 bases from J, the gap between germline ends came to 13 bases. The CDR3 is made up of 13 amino acids.

This clonotype has a handful of counts. The gene calls are TRBV28 and TRBJ1-6; tentatively, D is TRBD1 (5 bases). The CDR3 loop spans 15 amino acids. The V end lost 3 bases, the J end lost 2 bases, and 8 bases lay between the germline ends. The germline V gene encodes CDR1 MDHEN and CDR2 SYDVKM. DNA for the CDR3: TGTGCCAGCAGTTTTGGGGCCACCTATAATTCACCCCTCCACTTT. This encodes CASSFGATYNSPLHF. Variable domain in full (rest from reference TRBV28 and TRBJ1-6): DVKVTQSSRYLVKRTGEKVFLECVQDMDHENMFWYRQDPGLGLRLIYFSYDVKMKEKGDIPEGYSVSREKKERFSLILESASTNQTSMYLCASSFGATYNSPLHFGNGTRLTVT.

This clonotype showed up many times. This chain links TRBV5-1 with TRBJ1-1; D possibly corresponds to TRBD1 (6 bases). The CDR3 loop spans 15 amino acids. V was trimmed by 5 bases and J by 0 bases, leaving 14 bases between them. Germline CDR1 SGHRS, CDR2 YFSETQ. The CDR3 region is CASSFTTGLNTEAFF. The CDR3 DNA reads as TGCGCCAGCAGTTTCACGACAGGTTTGAACACTGAAGCTTTCTTT. The entire variable domain, with the rest obtained from reference TRBV5-1 and TRBJ1-1, is as follows: KAGVTQTPRYLIKTRGQQVTLSCSPISGHRSVSWYQQTPGQGLQFLFEYFSETQRNKGNFPGRFSGRQFSNSRSEMNVSTLELGDSALYLCASSFTTGLNTEAFFGQGTRLTVV.

This clonotype was counted ten times or more. CDR3 sequence reads: CASSLDWFGGKRNNEQFF. In DNA form, the CDR3 reads TGTGCCAGCAGCTTAGACTGGTTTGGCGGGAAGAGAAACAATGAGCAGTTCTTC. The chain joins TRBV11-2 to TRBJ2-1; TRBD2 is a possible D gene (6 bases). The CDR3 runs to 18 residues. CDR1 is SGHAT and CDR2 is FQNNGV in the germline V gene. V was trimmed by 0 bases and J by 5 bases, leaving 20 bases between them.

This clonotype has just a few counts. This chain joins TRBV12-3 or TRBV12-4 and TRBJ2-1, with D unclear. The CDR3 runs 13 residues. The V end was cut by 1 base, the J end by 5 bases, with 6 bases between. As DNA, the CDR3 is TGTGCCAGCAGTTTAGGGGCCAACAATGAGCAGTTCTTC. Translation gives CASSLGANNEQFF.

This clonotype was picked up many times. This chain connects TRBV12-3 or TRBV12-4 to TRBJ2-7, with 9 nucleotides matching TRBD1. The CDR3 length is 14 residues. Germline trimming cut 3 bases from V and 3 bases from J; bases unmatched to any gene: 3. CDR3 coding DNA: TGTGCCAGCAGTTTGGGGGACAGGGACTACGAGCAGTACTTC. It translates to CASSLGDRDYEQYF.

At least ten counts were recorded for this clonotype. This sequence joins TRBV7-9 and TRBJ2-1; the D is unclear. The ends were cut back, 3 bases at V and 4 bases at J, with 16 bases in the middle. The CDR3 is 16 residues long. Germline-derived CDR1 and CDR2 are SEHNR and FQNEAQ (reference sequence). CDR3 amino acids: CASSFLTRQEYNEQFF. In DNA form, the CDR3 reads TGTGCCAGCAGCTTTTTAACCCGACAAGAGTACAATGAGCAGTTCTTC.